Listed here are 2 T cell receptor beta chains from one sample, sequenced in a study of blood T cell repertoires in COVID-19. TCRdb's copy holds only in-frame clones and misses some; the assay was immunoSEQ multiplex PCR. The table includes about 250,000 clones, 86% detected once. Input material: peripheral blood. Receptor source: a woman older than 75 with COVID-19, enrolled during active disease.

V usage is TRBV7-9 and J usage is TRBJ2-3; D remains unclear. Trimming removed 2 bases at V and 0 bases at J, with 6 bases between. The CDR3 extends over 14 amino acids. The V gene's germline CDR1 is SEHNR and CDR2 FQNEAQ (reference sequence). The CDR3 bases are TGTGCCAGCAGCTTACACGGGAGCACAGATACGCAGTATTTT. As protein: CASSLHGSTDTQYF. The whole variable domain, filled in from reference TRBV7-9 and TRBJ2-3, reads DTGVSQNPRHKITKRGQNVTFRCDPISEHNRLYWYRQTLGQGPEFLTYFQNEAQLEKSRLLSDRFSAERPKGSFSTLEIQRTEQGDSAMYLCASSLHGSTDTQYFGPGTRLTVL.

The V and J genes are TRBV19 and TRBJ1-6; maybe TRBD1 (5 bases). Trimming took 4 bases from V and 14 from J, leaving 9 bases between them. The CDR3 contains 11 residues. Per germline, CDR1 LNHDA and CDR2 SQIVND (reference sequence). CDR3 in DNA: TGTGCCAGTAGTACCTTAGGGGCCCTCCACTTT. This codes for CASSTLGALHF.